This T cell receptor beta chain was recorded in a study of T cells in Graves' hyperthyroidism and ophthalmopathy. Whole-study findings and limits: The model's output predicted ophthalmopathy at a median of around 7 months prior to onset. A model of 13 V-J pairs discriminated ophthalmopathy from stable hyperthyroidism. Among thyroid clonotypes expanded above 0.001, most also appeared in blood.

The CDR3 is 12 residues long. Germline-derived CDR1 and CDR2 are SNHLY and FYNNEI. Trimming pared 3 bases from V and 8 bases from J, leaving 8 bases between. Amplification of TCR beta CDR3 regions used RNA as the template. During a first-round RT-PCR of the TCR CDR3, the HTBI primer set was used. Each CDR3 protein is one row after TCRdb ran MiXCR on the multiplex PCR reads. The sample records 550,000 to 700,000 distinct CDR3 sequences, roughly 46% being singletons. The table lists this clonotype with many counts. Its antigen remains unknown. Researchers barred patients who had uncontrolled infection, other autoimmune disease, pregnancy or lactation.

This clonotype was sampled from an adult woman with Graves' disease, either hyperthyroidism or ophthalmopathy (not recorded which). Sequenced sample: peripheral blood or thyroid tissue (not recorded which). The rearrangement links TRBV2 to TRBJ1-5, with D possibly matching TRBD1 (5 bases). For the CDR3, the DNA is TGTGCCAGCAGTGAGGGGGAGAAGCCCCAGCATTTT. Its translation is CASSEGEKPQHF.